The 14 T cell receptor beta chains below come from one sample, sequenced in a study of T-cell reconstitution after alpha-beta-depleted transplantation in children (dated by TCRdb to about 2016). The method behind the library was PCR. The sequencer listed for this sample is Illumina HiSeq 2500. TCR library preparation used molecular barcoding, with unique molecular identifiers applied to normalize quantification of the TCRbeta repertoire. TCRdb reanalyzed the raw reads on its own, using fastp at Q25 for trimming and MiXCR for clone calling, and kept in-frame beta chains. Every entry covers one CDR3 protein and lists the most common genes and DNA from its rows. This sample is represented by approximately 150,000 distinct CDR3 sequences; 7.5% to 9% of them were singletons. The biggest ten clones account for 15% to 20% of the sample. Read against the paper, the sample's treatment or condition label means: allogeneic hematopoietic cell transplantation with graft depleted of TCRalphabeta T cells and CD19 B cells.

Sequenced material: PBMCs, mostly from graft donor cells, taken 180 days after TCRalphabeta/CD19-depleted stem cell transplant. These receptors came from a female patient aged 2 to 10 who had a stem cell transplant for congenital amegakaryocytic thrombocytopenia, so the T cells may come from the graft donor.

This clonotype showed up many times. Here the CDR3 reads CASSLRWRNQPQHF. The DNA of the CDR3 is TGTGCCAGCAGTTTGAGGTGGCGCAATCAGCCCCAGCATTTT. The gene calls are TRBV12-3 or TRBV12-4 and TRBJ1-5; no clear D. Trimming removed 3 bases at V and 2 bases at J, with 8 bases between. CDR3 size: 14 residues.

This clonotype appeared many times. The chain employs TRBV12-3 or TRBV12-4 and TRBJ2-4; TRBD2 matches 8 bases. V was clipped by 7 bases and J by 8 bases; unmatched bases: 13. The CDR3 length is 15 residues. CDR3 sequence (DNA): TGTGCCAGCAAATCTCCAGTCGGAGCGGGAGACATTCAGTACTTC. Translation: CASKSPVGAGDIQYF.

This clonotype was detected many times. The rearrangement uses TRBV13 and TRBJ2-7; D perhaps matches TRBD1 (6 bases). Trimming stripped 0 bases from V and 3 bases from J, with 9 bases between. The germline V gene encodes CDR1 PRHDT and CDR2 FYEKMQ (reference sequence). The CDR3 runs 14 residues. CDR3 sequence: CASSLGRRGYEQYF. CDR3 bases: TGTGCCAGCAGCTTAGGACGCAGGGGCTACGAGCAGTACTTC.

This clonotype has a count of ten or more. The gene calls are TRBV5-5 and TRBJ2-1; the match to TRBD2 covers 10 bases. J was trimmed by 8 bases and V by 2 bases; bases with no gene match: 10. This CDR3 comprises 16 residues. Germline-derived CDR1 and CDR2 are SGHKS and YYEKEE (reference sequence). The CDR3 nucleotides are TGTGCCAGCAGCTTCCTAGCGGGAGAGGGTAGAGATGAGCAGTTCTTC. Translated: CASSFLAGEGRDEQFF.

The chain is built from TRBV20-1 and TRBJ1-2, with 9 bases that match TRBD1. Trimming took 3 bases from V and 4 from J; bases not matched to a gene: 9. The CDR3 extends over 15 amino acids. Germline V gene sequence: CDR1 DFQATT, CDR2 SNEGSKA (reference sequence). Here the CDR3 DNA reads TGCAGTGCTAGGGACAACAGGGGGCGTGTCTATGGCTACACCTTC. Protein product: CSARDNRGRVYGYTF.

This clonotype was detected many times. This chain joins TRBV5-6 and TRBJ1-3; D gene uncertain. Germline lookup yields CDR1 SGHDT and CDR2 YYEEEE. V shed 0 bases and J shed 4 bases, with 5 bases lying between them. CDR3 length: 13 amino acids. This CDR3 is CASSLVVGNTIYF. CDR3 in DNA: TGTGCCAGCAGCTTGGTGGTCGGAAACACCATATATTTT.

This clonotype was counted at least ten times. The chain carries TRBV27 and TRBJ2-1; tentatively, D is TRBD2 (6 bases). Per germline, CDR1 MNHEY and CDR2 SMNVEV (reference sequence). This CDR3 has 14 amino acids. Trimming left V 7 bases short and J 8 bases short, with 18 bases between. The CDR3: CASNRGAAVDEQFF. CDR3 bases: TGTGCCAGCAATCGCGGGGCCGCTGTGGATGAGCAGTTCTTC.

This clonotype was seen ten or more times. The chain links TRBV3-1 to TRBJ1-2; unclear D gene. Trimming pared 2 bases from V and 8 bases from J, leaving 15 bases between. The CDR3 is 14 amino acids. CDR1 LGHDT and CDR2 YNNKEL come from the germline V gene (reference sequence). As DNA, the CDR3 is TGTGCCAGCAGCCAACCAAACATGATCGGAGGCTACACCTTC. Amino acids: CASSQPNMIGGYTF. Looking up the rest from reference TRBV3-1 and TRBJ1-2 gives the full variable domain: DTAVSQTPKYLVTQMGNDKSIKCEQNLGHDTMYWYKQDSKKFLKIMFSYNNKELIINETVPNRFSPKSPDKAHLNLHINSLELGDSAVYFCASSQPNMIGGYTFGSGTRLTVV.

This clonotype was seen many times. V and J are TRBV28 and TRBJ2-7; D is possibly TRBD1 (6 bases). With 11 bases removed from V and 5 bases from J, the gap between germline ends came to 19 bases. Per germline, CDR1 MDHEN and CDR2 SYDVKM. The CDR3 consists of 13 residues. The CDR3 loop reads CASKLGGGDEQYF. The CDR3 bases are TGTGCCTCTAAACTAGGGGGTGGGGACGAGCAGTACTTC.

The CDR3 spells CAWGTGTARETQYF. The CDR3 nucleotides are TGTGCCTGGGGGACCGGGACAGCCAGGGAGACCCAGTACTTC. The V gene is TRBV30, the J gene TRBJ2-5; 7 bases align to TRBD1. Germline CDR1 reads GTSNPN; CDR2 reads SVGIG (reference sequence). The CDR3 runs 14 residues. Trimming took 5 bases from V and 5 from J; bases not matched to a gene: 11.

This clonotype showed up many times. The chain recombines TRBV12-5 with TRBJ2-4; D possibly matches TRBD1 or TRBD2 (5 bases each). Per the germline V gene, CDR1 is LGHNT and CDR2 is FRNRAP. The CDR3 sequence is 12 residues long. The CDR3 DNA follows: TGTCAATCCGGGACAGCCAAAAACATTCAGTACTTC. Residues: CQSGTAKNIQYF.

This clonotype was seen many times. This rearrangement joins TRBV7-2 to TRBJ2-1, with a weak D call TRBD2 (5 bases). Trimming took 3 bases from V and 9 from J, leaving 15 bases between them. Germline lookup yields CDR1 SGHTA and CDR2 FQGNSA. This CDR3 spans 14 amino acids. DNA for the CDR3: TGTGCCAGCAGCTTCCAACTTATAGGGAGTGAGCAGTTCTTC. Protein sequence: CASSFQLIGSEQFF.

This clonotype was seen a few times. As DNA, the CDR3 is TGTGCCAGCAGTCCGGGGGATGAGGGGTGGGCGGTCTACGAGCAGTACTTC. Protein sequence: CASSPGDEGWAVYEQYF. The rearrangement uses TRBV6-5 and TRBJ2-7; D is possibly TRBD2 (6 bases). Germline-derived CDR1 and CDR2 are MNHEY and SVGAGI. Deletions cut 5 bases from V and 3 bases from J, with 23 bases between. This CDR3 has 17 residues.

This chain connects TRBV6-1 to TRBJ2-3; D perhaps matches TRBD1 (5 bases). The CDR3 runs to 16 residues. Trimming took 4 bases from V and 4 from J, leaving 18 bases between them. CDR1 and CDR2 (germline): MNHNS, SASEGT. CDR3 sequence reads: CASSVQAQGSPDTQYF. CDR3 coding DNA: TGTGCCAGCAGTGTCCAAGCCCAGGGTAGTCCAGATACGCAGTATTTT.